The clone carrying this TCR beta chain was detected ten times or more. The target antigen is unknown. Germline CDR1 and CDR2: SGHTA and FQGNSA. The length of the CDR3 is 16 residues. V shed 1 base and J shed 1 base, with 12 bases lying between them. This entry comes from a study of T cells in Graves' hyperthyroidism and ophthalmopathy. General study results and limits: Ophthalmopathy prediction by the model preceded onset by a median about 6.5 months.

RNA transcripts gave rise to amplified TCR beta CDR3 regions. The study used the HTBI primer set for a first-round RT-PCR of the TCR CDR3. TCRdb redid the calling of the multiplex PCR reads with MiXCR, one entry per CDR3 protein. The table lists around 600,000 distinct CDR3 sequences, about 14% of them singletons. Diagnostic assessment was based on clinical symptoms, serum thyroxine and TRAb, thyroid ultrasound and orbital computed tomography. V and J are TRBV7-2 and TRBJ2-3; D remains unclear. The material sequenced was blood. This TCR was recovered from a woman aged 50 to 60 with Graves' ophthalmopathy. The CDR3 reads CASSLGPGTRTDTQYF. CDR3 coding DNA: TGTGCCAGCAGCTTAGGCCCAGGCACCCGCACAGATACGCAGTATTTT.